Reported below is one T cell receptor (beta chain). TCRdb fed the 5' RACE reads into MiXCR, producing one record per CDR3 protein. The data hold around 490,000 distinct CDR3 sequences, with around 22% observed a single time. This entry belongs to a study of identical twins. The J segment lost 4 bases and the V segment lost 9 bases, leaving 6 bases of the junction unmatched. CDR1 is SGHRS, CDR2 YFSETQ, per germline. This CDR3 is 13 amino acids long. The data also belong to a second study, concerning yellow fever vaccine responses in identical twins.

The sequence came from a woman between 18 and 30 years old in good health. V and J are TRBV5-1 and TRBJ2-3, with 9 bases identical to TRBD1. Sequenced sample: CD4+ T cells sorted from blood. The CDR3 DNA sequence: TGCGCCACCACCACAGGGGGCGCAGATACGCAGTATTTT. This encodes CATTTGGADTQYF.